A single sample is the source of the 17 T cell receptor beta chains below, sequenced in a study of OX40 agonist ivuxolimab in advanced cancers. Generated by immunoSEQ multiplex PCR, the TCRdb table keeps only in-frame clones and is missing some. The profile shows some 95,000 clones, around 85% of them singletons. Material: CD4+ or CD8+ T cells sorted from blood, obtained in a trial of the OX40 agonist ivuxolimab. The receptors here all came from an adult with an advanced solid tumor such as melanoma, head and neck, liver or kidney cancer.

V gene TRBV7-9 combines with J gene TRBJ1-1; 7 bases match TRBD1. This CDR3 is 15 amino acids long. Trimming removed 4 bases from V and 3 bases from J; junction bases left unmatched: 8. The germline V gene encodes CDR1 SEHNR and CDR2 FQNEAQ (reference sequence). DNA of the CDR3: TGTGCCAGCAGCTGGGAACCGGGACAGCACACTGAAGCTTTCTTT. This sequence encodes CASSWEPGQHTEAFF. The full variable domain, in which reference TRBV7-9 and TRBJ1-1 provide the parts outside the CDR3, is DTGVSQNPRHKITKRGQNVTFRCDPISEHNRLYWYRQTLGQGPEFLTYFQNEAQLEKSRLLSDRFSAERPKGSFSTLEIQRTEQGDSAMYLCASSWEPGQHTEAFFGQGTRLTVV.

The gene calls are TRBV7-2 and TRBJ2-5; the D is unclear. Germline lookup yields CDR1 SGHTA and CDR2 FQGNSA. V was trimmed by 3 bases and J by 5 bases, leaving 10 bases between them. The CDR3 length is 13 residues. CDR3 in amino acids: CASSFGPNETQYF. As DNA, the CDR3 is TGTGCCAGCAGCTTCGGGCCAAACGAGACCCAGTACTTC.

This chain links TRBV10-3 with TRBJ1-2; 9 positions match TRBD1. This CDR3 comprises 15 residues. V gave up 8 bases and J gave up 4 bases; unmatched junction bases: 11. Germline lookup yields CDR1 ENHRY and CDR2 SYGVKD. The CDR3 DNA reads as TGTGCCATCCGCCGGGACAGGGACTCTACCTATGGCTACACCTTC. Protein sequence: CAIRRDRDSTYGYTF.

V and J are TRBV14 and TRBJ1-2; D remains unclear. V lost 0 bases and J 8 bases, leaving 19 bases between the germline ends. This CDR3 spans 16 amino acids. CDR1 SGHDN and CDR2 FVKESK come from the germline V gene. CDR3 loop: CASSQDLGSLGRGYTF. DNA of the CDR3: TGTGCCAGCAGCCAAGATCTTGGGTCTTTGGGCCGCGGCTACACCTTC.

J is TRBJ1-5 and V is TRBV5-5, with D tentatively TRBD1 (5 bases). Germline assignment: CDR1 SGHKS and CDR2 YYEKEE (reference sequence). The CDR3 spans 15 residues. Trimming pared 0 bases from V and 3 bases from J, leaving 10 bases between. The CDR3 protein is CASSLVGRFNQPQHF. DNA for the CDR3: TGTGCCAGCAGCTTGGTGGGGCGGTTCAATCAGCCCCAGCATTTT.

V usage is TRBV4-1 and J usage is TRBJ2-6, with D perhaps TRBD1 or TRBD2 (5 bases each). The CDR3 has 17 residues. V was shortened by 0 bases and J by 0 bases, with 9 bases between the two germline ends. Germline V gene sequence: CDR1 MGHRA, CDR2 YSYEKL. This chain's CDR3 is CASSQEGTVSGANVLTF. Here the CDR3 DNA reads TGCGCCAGCAGCCAAGAAGGGACGGTCTCTGGGGCCAACGTCCTGACTTTC.

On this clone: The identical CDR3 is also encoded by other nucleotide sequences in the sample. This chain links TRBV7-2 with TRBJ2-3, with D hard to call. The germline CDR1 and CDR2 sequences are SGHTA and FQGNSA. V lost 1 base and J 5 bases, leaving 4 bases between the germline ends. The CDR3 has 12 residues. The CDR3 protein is CASSLVGDTQYF. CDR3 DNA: TGTGCCAGCAGCTTAGTCGGAGATACGCAGTATTTT.

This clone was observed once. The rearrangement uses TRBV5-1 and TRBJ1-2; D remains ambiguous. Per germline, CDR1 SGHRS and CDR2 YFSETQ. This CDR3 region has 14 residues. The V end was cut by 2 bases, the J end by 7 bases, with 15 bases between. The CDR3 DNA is TGCGCCAGCAGCTTAGGAACAGTTATTCGTGGCTACACCTTC. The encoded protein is CASSLGTVIRGYTF.

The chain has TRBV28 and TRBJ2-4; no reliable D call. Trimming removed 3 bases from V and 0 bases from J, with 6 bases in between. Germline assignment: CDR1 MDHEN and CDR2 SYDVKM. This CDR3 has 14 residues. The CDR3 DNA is TGTGCCAGCAGTTTGCGAGTAGCCAAAAACATTCAGTACTTC. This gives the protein CASSLRVAKNIQYF.

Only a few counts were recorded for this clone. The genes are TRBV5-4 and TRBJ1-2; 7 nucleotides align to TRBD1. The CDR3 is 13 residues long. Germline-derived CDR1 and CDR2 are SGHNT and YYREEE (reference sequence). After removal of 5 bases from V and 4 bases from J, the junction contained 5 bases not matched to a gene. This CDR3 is CASSTGVGYGYTF. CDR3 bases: TGTGCCAGCAGTACAGGGGTTGGCTATGGCTACACCTTC.

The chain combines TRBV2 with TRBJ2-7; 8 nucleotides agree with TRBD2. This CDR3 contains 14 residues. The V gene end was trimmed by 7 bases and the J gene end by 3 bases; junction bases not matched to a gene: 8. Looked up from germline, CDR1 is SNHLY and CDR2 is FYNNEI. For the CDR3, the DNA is TGTGCCAGCACTAGCGGGTCACTCGACTACGAGCAGTACTTC. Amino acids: CASTSGSLDYEQYF.

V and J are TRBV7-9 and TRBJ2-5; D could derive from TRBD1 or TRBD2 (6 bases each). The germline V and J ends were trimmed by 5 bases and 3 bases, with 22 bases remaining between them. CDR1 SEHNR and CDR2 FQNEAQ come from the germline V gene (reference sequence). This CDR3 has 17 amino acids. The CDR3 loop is CASSPLWGAIPKETQYF. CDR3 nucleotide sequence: TGTGCCAGCAGCCCCCTGTGGGGGGCGATTCCCAAAGAGACCCAGTACTTC.

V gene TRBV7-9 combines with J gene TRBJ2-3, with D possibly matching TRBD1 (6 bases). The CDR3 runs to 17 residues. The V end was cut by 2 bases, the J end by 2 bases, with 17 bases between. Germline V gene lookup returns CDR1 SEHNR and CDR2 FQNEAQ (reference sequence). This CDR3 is CASSLTAPRGSTDTQYF. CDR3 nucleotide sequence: TGTGCCAGCAGCTTAACGGCGCCAAGGGGGTCCACAGATACGCAGTATTTT.

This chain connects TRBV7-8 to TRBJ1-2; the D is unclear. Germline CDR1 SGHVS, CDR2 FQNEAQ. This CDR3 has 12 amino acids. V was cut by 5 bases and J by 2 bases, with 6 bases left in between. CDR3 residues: CASSRENYGYTF. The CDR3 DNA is TGTGCCAGCAGCCGAGAGAACTATGGCTACACCTTC.

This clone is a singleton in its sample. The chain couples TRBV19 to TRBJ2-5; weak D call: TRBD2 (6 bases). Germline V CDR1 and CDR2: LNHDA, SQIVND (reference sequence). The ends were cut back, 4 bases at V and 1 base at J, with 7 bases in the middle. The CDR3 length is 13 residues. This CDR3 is CASSTTSQETQYF. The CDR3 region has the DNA TGTGCCAGTAGTACGACTAGCCAAGAGACCCAGTACTTC.

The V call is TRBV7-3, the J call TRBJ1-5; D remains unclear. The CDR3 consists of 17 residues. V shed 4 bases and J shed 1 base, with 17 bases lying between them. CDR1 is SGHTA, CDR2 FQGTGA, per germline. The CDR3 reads CASSSTSPDGSNQPQHF. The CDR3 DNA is TGTGCCAGCAGCTCCACCTCTCCTGACGGCAGCAATCAGCCCCAGCATTTT. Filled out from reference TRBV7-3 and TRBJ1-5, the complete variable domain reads GAGVSQTPSNKVTEKGKYVELRCDPISGHTALYWYRQSLGQGPEFLIYFQGTGAADDSGLPNDRFFAVRPEGSVSTLKIQRTERGDSAVYLCASSSTSPDGSNQPQHFGDGTRLSIL.

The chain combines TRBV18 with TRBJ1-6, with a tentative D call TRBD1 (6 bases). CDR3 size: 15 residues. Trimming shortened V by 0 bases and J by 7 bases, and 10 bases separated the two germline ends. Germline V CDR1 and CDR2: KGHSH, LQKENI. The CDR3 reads CASSPPGRGNSPLHF. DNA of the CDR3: TGTGCCAGCTCACCACCGGGCAGGGGAAATTCACCCCTCCACTTT.